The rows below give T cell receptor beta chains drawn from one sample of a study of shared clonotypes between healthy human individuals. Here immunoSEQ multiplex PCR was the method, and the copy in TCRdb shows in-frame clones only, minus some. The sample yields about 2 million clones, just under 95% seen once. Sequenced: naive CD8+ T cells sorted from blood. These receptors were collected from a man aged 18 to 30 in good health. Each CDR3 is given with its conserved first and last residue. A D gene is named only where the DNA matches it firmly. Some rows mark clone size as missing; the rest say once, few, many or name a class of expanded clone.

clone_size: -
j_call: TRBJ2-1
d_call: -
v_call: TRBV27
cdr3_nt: TGTGCCAGCAGCGGGACCAATTCTGACAATGAGCAGTTCTTC
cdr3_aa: CASSGTNSDNEQFF

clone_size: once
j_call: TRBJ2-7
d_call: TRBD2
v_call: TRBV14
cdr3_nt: TGTGCCAGCAGCCGGTACAACGGACTAGTCTCCTACGAGCAGTACTTC
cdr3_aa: CASSRYNGLVSYEQYF

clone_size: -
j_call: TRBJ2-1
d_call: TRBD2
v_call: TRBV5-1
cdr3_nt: TGCGCCAGCAGCTTAGCGGGAGTAAGCTCCTACAATGAGCAGTTCTTC
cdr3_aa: CASSLAGVSSYNEQFF

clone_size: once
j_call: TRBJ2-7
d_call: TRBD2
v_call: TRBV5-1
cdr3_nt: TGCGCCAGCAGCTTAGGGACTAGCGGGAGTCGGAACGAGCAGTACTTC
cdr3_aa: CASSLGTSGSRNEQYF

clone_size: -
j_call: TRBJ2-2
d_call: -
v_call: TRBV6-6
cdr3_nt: TGTGCCAGCAGTTACTCCCCCGGGGAGCTGTTTTTT
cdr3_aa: CASSYSPGELFF

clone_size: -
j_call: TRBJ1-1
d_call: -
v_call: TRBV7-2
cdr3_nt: TGTGCCAGCAGCTTAGCAGGAAACAGGATATTGAACACTGAAGCTTTCTTT
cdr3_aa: CASSLAGNRILNTEAFF

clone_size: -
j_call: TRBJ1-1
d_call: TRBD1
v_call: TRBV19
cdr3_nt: TGTGCCAGTAGTCAGACAGGGTCTGAAGCTTTCTTT
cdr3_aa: CASSQTGSEAFF

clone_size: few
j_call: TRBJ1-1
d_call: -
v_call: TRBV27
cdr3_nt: TGTGCCAGCAGTTTAACAGGGACGAACACTGAAGCTTTCTTT
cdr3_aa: CASSLTGTNTEAFF

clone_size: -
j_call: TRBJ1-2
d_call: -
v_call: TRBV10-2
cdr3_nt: TGCGCCAGCAGCGTACAAGGAGATAACTATGGCTACACCTTC
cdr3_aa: CASSVQGDNYGYTF

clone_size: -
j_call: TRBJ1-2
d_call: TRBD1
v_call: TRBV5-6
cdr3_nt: TGTGCCAGCAGCTTGGGGGATACAGGGGACAGCTATGGCTACACCTTC
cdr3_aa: CASSLGDTGDSYGYTF

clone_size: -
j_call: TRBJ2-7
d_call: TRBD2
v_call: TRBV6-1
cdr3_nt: TGTGCCAGCAGTGTGTTAGGCGGGAGTTCGTCCGAGCAGTACTTC
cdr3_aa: CASSVLGGSSSEQYF

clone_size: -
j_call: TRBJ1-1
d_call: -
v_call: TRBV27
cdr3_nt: TGTGCCAGCAGTCTCTGGGTTGGACTCAACACTGAAGCTTTCTTT
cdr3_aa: CASSLWVGLNTEAFF

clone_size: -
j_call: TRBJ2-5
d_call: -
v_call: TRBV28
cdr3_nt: TGTGCCAGCGCCCCAGTGGGTCCTCAAGAGACCCAGTACTTC
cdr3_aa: CASAPVGPQETQYF

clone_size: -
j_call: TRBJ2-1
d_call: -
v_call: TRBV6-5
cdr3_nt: TGTGCCAGCAGCTTAGACCAACTCTCCTACAATGAGCAGTTCTTC
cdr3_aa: CASSLDQLSYNEQFF

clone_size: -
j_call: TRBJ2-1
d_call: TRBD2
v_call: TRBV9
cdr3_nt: TGTGCCAGCAGCGCCCTAGCGGATTACAATGAGCAGTTCTTC
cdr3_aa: CASSALADYNEQFF

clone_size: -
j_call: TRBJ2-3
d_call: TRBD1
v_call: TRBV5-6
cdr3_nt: TGTGCCAGCAGCGTTCCGGGACAGGGACCAGATACGCAGTATTTT
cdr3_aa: CASSVPGQGPDTQYF

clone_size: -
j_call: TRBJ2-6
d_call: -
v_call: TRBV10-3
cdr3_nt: TGTGCCACTTTAGCCTCTGGGGCCAACGTCCTGACTTTC
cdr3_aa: CATLASGANVLTF

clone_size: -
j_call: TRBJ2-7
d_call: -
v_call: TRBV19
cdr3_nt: TGTGCCAGTAGTCCAATTCCCGGGAGCGAGCAGTACTTC
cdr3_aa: CASSPIPGSEQYF

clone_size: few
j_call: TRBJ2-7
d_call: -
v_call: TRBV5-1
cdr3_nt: TGCGCCAGCAGCGCGAGCTCCTACGAGCAGTACTTC
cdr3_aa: CASSASSYEQYF

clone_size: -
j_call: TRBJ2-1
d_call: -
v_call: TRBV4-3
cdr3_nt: TGCGCCAGCAGCCCCCTGAGTGGGGCGTGGGGGGCTAACTCCTACAATGAGCAGTTCTTC
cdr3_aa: CASSPLSGAWGANSYNEQFF